This T cell receptor beta chain was profiled in a study of cytomegalovirus exposure and HLA in healthy donors. Notes on the study in general: The study flagged fewer than 200 TCR beta chains as cytomegalovirus-associated.

V trimming: 6 bases; J trimming: 3 bases; junction bases outside the gene matches: 5. CDR1 is ENHRY, CDR2 SYGVKD, per germline. This CDR3 spans 13 amino acids. With respect to this clone: Its antigen is undetermined.

The primer mix had 60 Vbeta and 13 Jbeta primers. Produced via immunoSEQ multiplex PCR; TCRdb's table is partial and in-frame only. The repertoire holds over 110,000 clones, about 79% seen once, with 2% to 3% in the top ten. Sequencing was performed on PBMCs. The receptor was isolated from a male donor in good health and CMV-seronegative. V gene TRBV10-3 combines with J gene TRBJ2-7, with 7 bases matching TRBD1. The CDR3 nucleotides read TGTGCCATCAGGGACCGGGACAGCTACGAGCAGTACTTC. This encodes CAIRDRDSYEQYF.